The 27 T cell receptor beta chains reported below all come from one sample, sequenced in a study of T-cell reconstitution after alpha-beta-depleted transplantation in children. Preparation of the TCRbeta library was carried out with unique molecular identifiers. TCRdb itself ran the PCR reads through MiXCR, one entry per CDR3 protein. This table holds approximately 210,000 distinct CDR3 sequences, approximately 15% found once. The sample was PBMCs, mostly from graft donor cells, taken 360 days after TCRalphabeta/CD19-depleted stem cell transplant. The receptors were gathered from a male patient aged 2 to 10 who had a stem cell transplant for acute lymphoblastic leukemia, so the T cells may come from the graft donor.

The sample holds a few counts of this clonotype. CDR3 sequence (DNA): TGCGCCAGCAGCTCGTTCTTAGCGGGGGGATCCTACAATGAGCAGTTCTTC. The encoded protein is CASSSFLAGGSYNEQFF. The genes are TRBV5-1 and TRBJ2-1; 10 nucleotides agree with TRBD2. The junction had 7 bases not matched to a gene; V was cut back by 3 bases and J by 1 base. The germline V gene encodes CDR1 SGHRS and CDR2 YFSETQ. The CDR3 contains 17 residues.

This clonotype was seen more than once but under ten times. CDR3 DNA sequence: TGCAGTGTCCCGCTCTGGGGCCTGAACACCGGGGAGCTGTTTTTT. It codes for CSVPLWGLNTGELFF. The chain employs TRBV20-1 and TRBJ2-2, with TRBD1 as a possible D gene (5 bases). Deletions cut 7 bases from V and 1 base from J, with 16 bases between. This CDR3 is built from 15 residues. Germline CDR1 DFQATT, CDR2 SNEGSKA (reference sequence).

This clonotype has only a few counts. This CDR3 is CSVATRGSYNEQFF. Here the CDR3 DNA reads TGCAGCGTTGCAACAAGGGGATCCTACAATGAGCAGTTCTTC. The chain combines TRBV29-1 with TRBJ2-1, with a weak D call TRBD1 (5 bases). CDR1 is SQVTM, CDR2 ANQGSEA, per germline. CDR3 length: 14 residues. The germline V and J ends were trimmed by 4 bases and 1 base, with 11 bases remaining between them.

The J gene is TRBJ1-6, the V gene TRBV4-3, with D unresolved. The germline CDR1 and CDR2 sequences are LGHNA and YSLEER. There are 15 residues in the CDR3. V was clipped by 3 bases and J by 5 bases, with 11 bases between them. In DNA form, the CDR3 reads TGCGCCAGCAGCCAGCAAGGGTACGATAATTCACCCCTCCACTTT. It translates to CASSQQGYDNSPLHF.

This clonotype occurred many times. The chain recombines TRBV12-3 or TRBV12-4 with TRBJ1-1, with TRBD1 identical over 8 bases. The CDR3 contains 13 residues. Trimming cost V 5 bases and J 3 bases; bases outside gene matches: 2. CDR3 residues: CASSSRGHTEAFF. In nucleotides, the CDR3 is TGTGCCAGCAGTAGCAGGGGGCACACTGAAGCTTTCTTT.

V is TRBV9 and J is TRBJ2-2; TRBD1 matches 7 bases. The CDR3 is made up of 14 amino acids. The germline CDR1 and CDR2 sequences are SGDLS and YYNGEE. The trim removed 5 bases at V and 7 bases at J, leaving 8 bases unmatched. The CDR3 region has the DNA TGTGCCAGCAGTAAAACAGGGGACATCGGGGAGCTGTTTTTT. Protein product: CASSKTGDIGELFF.

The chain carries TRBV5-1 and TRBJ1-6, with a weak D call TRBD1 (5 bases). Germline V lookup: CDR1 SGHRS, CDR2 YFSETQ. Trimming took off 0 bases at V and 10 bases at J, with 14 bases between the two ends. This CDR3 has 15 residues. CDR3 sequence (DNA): TGCGCCAGCAGCTTGGATCCAGGGAACGAGTCACCCCTCCACTTT. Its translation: CASSLDPGNESPLHF.

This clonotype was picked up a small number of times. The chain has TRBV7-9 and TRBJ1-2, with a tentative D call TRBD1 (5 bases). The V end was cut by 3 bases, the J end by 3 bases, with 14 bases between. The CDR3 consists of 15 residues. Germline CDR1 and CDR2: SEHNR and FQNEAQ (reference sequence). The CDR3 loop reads CASSFPRDSDYGYTF. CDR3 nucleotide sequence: TGTGCCAGCAGCTTCCCCAGAGACAGCGACTATGGCTACACCTTC.

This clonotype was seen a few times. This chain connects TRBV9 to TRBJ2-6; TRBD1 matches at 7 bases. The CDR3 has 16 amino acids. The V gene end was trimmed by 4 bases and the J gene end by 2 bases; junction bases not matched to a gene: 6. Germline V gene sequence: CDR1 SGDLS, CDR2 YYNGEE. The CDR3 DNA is TGTGCCAGCAGCCCCCCAGGGGGAACTGGGGCCAACGTCCTGACTTTC. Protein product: CASSPPGGTGANVLTF.

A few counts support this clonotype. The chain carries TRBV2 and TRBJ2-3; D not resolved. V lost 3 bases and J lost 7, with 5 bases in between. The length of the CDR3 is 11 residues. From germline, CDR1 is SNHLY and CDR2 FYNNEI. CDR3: CASSDNYTQYF. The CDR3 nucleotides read TGTGCCAGCAGTGATAACTATACGCAGTATTTT. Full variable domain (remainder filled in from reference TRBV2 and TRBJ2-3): EPEVTQTPSHQVTQMGQEVILRCVPISNHLYFYWYRQILGQKVEFLVSFYNNEISEKSEIFDDQFSVERPDGSNFTLKIRSTKLEDSAMYFCASSDNYTQYFGPGTRLTVL.

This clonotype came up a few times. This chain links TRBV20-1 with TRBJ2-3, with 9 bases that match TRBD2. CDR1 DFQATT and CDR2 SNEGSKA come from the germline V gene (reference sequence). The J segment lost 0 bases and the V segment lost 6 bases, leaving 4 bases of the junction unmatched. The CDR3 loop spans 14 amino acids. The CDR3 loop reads CSAKREASTDTQYF. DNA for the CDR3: TGCAGTGCAAAGCGGGAGGCTAGCACAGATACGCAGTATTTT.

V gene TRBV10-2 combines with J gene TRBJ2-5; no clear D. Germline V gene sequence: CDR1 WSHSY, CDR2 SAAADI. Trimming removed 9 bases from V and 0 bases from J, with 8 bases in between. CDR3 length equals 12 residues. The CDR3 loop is CASTKYQETQYF. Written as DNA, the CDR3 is TGCGCCAGTACAAAGTACCAAGAGACCCAGTACTTC.

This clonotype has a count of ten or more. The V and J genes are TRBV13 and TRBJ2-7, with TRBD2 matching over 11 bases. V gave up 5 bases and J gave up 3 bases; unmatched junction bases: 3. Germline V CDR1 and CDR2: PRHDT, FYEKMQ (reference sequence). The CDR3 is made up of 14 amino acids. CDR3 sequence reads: CASSMLAGGYEQYF. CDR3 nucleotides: TGTGCCAGCAGCATGCTAGCGGGAGGCTACGAGCAGTACTTC.

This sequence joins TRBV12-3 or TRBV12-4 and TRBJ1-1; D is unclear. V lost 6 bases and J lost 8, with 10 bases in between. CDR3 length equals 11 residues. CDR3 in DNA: TGTGCCAGCAGCCGGTCAGAAGAAGCTTTCTTT. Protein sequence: CASSRSEEAFF.

DNA of the CDR3: TGTGCCAGCAGTGAGGGACTAGCGGGAGCCGGGGAGCTGTTTTTT. Its protein is CASSEGLAGAGELFF. The chain links TRBV2 to TRBJ2-2, with 14 bases aligning to TRBD2. There are 15 residues in the CDR3. Germline V CDR1 and CDR2: SNHLY, FYNNEI. Trimming removed 3 bases from V and 6 bases from J; junction bases left unmatched: 0.

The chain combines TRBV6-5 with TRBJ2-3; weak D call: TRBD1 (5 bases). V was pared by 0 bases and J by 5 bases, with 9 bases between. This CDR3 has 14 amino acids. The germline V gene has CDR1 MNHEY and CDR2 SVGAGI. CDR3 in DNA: TGTGCCAGCAGTTACTCGGCAGGGATAGATACGCAGTATTTT. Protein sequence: CASSYSAGIDTQYF.

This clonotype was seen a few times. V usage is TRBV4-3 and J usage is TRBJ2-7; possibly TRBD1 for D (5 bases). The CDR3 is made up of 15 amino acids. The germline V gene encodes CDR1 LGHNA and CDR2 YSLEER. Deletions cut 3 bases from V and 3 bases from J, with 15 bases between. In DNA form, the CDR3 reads TGCGCCAGCAGCCAGTCTTTATTAGGGGTCTACGAGCAGTACTTC. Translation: CASSQSLLGVYEQYF.

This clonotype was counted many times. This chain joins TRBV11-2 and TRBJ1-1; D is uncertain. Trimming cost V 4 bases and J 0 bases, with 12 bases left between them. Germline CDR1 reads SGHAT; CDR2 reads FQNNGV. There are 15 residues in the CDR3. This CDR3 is CASSSLTVMNTEAFF. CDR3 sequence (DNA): TGTGCCAGCAGCTCGCTCACTGTCATGAACACTGAAGCTTTCTTT.

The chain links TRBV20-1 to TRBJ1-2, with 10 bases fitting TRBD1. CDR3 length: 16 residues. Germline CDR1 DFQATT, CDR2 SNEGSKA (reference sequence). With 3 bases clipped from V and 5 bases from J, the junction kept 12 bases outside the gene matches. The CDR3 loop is CSASLTGTGVGYGYTF. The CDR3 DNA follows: TGCAGTGCTAGCCTTACCGGGACAGGGGTCGGGTATGGCTACACCTTC.

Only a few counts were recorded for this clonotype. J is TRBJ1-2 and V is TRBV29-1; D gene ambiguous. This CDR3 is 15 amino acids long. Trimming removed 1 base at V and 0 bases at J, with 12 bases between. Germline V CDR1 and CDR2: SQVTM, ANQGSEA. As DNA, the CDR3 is TGCAGCGTTGAAGCTCCGAGGCCAGCTAACTATGGCTACACCTTC. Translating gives CSVEAPRPANYGYTF.

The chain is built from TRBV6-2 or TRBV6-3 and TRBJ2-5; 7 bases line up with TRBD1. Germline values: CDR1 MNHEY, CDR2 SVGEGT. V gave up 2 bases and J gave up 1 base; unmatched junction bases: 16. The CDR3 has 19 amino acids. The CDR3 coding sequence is TGTGCCAGCAGTTACCCCAAAATGCCGGGACAGATAGCCCAAGAGACCCAGTACTTC. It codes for CASSYPKMPGQIAQETQYF.

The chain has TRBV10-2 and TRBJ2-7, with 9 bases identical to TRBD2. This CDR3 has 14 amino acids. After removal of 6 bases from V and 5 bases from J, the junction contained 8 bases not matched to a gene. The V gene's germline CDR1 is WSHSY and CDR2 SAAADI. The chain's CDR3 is CASRDSGSRDEQYF. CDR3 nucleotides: TGCGCCAGCAGAGATAGCGGGAGTCGGGACGAGCAGTACTTC.

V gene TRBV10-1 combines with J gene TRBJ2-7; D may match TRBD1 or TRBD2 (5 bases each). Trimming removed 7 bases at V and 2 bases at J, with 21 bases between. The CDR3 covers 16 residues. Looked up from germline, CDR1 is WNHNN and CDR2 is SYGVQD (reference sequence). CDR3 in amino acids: CASTPGDGGPPYEQYF. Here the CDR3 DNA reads TGCGCCAGCACCCCCGGGGACGGTGGTCCCCCCTACGAGCAGTACTTC.

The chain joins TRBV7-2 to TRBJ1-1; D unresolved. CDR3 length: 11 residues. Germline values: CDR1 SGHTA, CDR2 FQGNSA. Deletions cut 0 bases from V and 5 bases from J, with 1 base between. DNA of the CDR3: TGTGCCAGCAGCTTAGCGACTGAAGCTTTCTTT. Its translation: CASSLATEAFF.

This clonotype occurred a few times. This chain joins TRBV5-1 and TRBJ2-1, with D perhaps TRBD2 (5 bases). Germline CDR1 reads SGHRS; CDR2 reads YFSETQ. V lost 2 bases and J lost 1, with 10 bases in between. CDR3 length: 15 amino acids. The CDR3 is CASSLGSGSYNEQFF. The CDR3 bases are TGCGCCAGCAGCTTAGGGTCGGGATCCTACAATGAGCAGTTCTTC.

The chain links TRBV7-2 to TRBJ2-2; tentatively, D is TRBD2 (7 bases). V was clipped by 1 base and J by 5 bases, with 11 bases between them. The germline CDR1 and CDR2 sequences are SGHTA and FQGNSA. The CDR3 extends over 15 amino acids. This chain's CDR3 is CASSLDREGTGELFF. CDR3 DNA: TGTGCCAGCAGCTTAGACAGGGAGGGAACCGGGGAGCTGTTTTTT.

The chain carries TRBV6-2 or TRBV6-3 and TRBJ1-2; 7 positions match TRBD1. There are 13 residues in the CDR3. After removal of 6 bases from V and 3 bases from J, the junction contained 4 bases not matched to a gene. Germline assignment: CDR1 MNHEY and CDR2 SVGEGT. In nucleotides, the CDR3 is TGTGCCAGCAGAGGGACAGCTTACTATGGCTACACCTTC. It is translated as CASRGTAYYGYTF.